This T cell receptor (beta chain) was captured by sequencing in a study of blood T cell repertoires in COVID-19. Turning to the study itself: COVID-19 samples from acute and convalescent phases originated in the United States, Italy and Spain.

Seattle researchers signed up patients amid active infection and tracked them longitudinally. The CDR3 spans 16 residues. Deletions cut 4 bases from V and 4 bases from J, with 15 bases between. Per germline, CDR1 SGHRS and CDR2 YFSETQ. Original handling: Reference gene primer amplification in the assay estimated nucleated cell counts. Method: immunoSEQ multiplex PCR; TCRdb's copy keeps in-frame clones and lacks some. V, J and clone size are taken as reported in that table, and D and trimming were inferred from the DNA itself. The profile shows around 120,000 clones, almost 90% of them singletons. This chain joins TRBV5-1 and TRBJ1-6, with D tentatively TRBD1 (5 bases). The source of this sequence is a woman in her sixties or seventies with COVID-19, enrolled during active disease. Input material: peripheral blood. The CDR3 nucleotides are TGCGCCAGCAGCCCTAGGGGAGGGTCGTATAATTCACCCCTCCACTTT. It specifies CASSPRGGSYNSPLHF.